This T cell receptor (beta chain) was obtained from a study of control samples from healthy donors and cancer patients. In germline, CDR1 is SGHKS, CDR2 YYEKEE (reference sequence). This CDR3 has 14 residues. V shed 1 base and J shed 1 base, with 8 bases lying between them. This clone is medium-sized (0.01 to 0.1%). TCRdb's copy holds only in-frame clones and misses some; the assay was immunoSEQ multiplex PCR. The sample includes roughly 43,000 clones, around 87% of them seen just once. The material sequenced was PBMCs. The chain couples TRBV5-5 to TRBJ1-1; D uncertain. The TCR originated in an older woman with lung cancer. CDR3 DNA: TGTGCCAGCAGCTTGCATGGCAGGAACACTGAAGCTTTCTTT. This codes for CASSLHGRNTEAFF.